This passage covers 6 T cell receptor beta chains from one sample sequenced in a study of T-cell memory formation after mild COVID-19. MiXCR, applied by TCRdb to the 5' RACE reads, yields one record per CDR3 protein. In the table there are about 240,000 distinct CDR3 sequences, roughly 10% of which are singletons. Sequencing was done on a sample of PBMCs or a T cell subset sorted from them (not recorded which). The receptors were gathered from a young man who had mild COVID-19 (a few samples of this study predate the infection). Cell type and time point are not known.

The chain is built from TRBV15 and TRBJ1-4, with D perhaps matching TRBD1 (5 bases). Germline CDR1 and CDR2: LNHNV and YYDKDF (reference sequence). The CDR3 contains 13 residues. V dropped 8 bases and J dropped 5 bases, with 12 bases sitting between them. The CDR3 is CATSSPGNEKLFF. The CDR3 DNA sequence: TGTGCCACCTCTAGTCCAGGGAATGAAAAACTGTTTTTT.

This clonotype came up a few times. This chain connects TRBV20-1 to TRBJ2-7, with D possibly being TRBD1 (5 bases). Trimming stripped 5 bases from V and 3 bases from J, with 20 bases between. The CDR3 spans 15 residues. CDR1 is DFQATT, CDR2 SNEGSKA, per germline (reference sequence). In DNA form, the CDR3 reads TGCAGTGCTGGCAATCTCCAGGGCACCTACTACGAGCAGTACTTC. Amino acid sequence: CSAGNLQGTYYEQYF.

This chain joins TRBV5-5 and TRBJ1-1; possible D gene TRBD1, 6 bases. The CDR3 has 16 residues. V was cut by 0 bases and J by 0 bases, with 12 bases left in between. Per the germline V gene, CDR1 is SGHKS and CDR2 is YYEKEE (reference sequence). CDR3: CASSLEGGSLNTEAFF. The DNA for the CDR3 is TGTGCCAGCAGCTTGGAGGGGGGTTCGCTGAACACTGAAGCTTTCTTT.

The chain links TRBV5-1 to TRBJ1-5; D is uncertain. Germline V lookup: CDR1 SGHRS, CDR2 YFSETQ. V was shortened by 0 bases and J by 2 bases, with 6 bases between the two germline ends. The CDR3 contains 14 residues. The CDR3 region is CASSLEPGNQPQHF. The CDR3 DNA reads TGCGCCAGCAGCTTGGAACCGGGCAATCAGCCCCAGCATTTT. The full variable domain, completed using reference TRBV5-1 and TRBJ1-5, is KAGVTQTPRYLIKTRGQQVTLSCSPISGHRSVSWYQQTPGQGLQFLFEYFSETQRNKGNFPGRFSGRQFSNSRSEMNVSTLELGDSALYLCASSLEPGNQPQHFGDGTRLSIL.

This clonotype was detected many times. The chain combines TRBV20-1 with TRBJ2-3; tentative D call: TRBD2 (6 bases). Per germline, CDR1 DFQATT and CDR2 SNEGSKA (reference sequence). The CDR3 has 16 amino acids. V lost 1 base and J 5 bases, leaving 19 bases between the germline ends. The CDR3 DNA sequence: TGCAGTGCTAGAGGGGTCGGGGGAGAAGGTTTAGATACGCAGTATTTT. Its protein is CSARGVGGEGLDTQYF.

V gene TRBV7-3 combines with J gene TRBJ2-7; 13 bases match TRBD2. V gave up 4 bases and J gave up 2 bases; unmatched junction bases: 5. CDR1 is SGHTA, CDR2 FQGTGA, per germline. The CDR3 has 16 amino acids. The CDR3 loop reads CASSSSGTSGAYEQYF. In DNA form, the CDR3 reads TGTGCCAGCAGCTCGTCCGGGACTAGCGGGGCCTACGAGCAGTACTTC.